The rows below give T cell receptor beta chains drawn from one sample of a study of blood T cell repertoires in COVID-19. TCRdb's table, derived via immunoSEQ multiplex PCR, lists solely in-frame clones and lacks some. Of 140,000 to 150,000 clones in the sample, about 85% were seen once. Sequencing input: peripheral blood. All receptors come from a woman aged 35 to 49 with active or convalescent COVID-19. The CDR3 runs from the conserved cysteine through the conserved F or W. Each record gives: J gene, V gene, clone size, D gene, CDR3 DNA, CDR3 protein. A D gene is named only where the DNA matches it firmly. Part of the rows lack a size; the others show once, few, many or a class for expanded clones.

>TRBJ2-1|TRBV18|NA|NA
TGTGCCAGCTCACCTACGTACGGGACAAGCTACAATGAGCAGTTCTTC
CASSPTYGTSYNEQFF
>TRBJ2-3|TRBV7-2|NA|NA
TGTGCCAGCAGCTTAGCCGGTACCGGGACAGATACGCAGTATTTT
CASSLAGTGTDTQYF
>TRBJ2-7|TRBV5-1|NA|NA
TGCGCCAGCCGGGACATAAACGAGTACGAGCAGTACTTC
CASRDINEYEQYF
>TRBJ2-1|TRBV5-1|NA|TRBD2
TGCGCCAGCAGCCCGCCGGGACTAGCGGGGTACAATGAGCAGTTCTTC
CASSPPGLAGYNEQFF
>TRBJ1-2|TRBV13|few|NA
TGTGCCAGCAGCCCGGAGGGCTACGGCTACACCTTC
CASSPEGYGYTF
>TRBJ2-1|TRBV7-9|NA|TRBD1
TGTGCCAGCAGCTCCCGGGACAGGGTCAATGAGCAGTTCTTC
CASSSRDRVNEQFF
>TRBJ2-5|TRBV5-1|once|TRBD1
TGCGCCAGCAGCTCCAAGACAGGGATGGAGACCCAGTACTTC
CASSSKTGMETQYF
>TRBJ1-6|TRBV14|NA|NA
TGTGCCAGCAGCCAAGGGGCAGGGTGGTCACCCCTCCACTTT
CASSQGAGWSPLHF
>TRBJ1-4|TRBV30|NA|TRBD1
TGTGCCTGCGAACTTCCCCGGGACAGGGGGCTCGGAAAACTGTTTTTT
CACELPRDRGLGKLFF
>TRBJ2-1|TRBV28|NA|TRBD1
TGTGCCATCGGACAGGGGGCGAGGTACAATGAGCAGTTCTTC
CAIGQGARYNEQFF
>TRBJ1-1|TRBV5-1|NA|TRBD1
TGCGCCAGCAGCTCGGGACAGGGGGCCGTGAACACTGAAGCTTTCTTT
CASSSGQGAVNTEAFF
>TRBJ2-7|TRBV6-5|NA|TRBD1
TGTGCCAGCAGATCGGACAGGGGCGTATACGAGCAGTACTTC
CASRSDRGVYEQYF
>TRBJ2-7|TRBV27|NA|NA
TGTGCCAGCAGTTTAGGACAGAGTTACTACGAGCAGTACTTC
CASSLGQSYYEQYF
>TRBJ1-2|TRBV3-1/TRBV3-2|NA|NA
TGTGCCAGCAGCGTATACTCCGCAGGGGAAGATGGCTACACCTTC
CASSVYSAGEDGYTF
>TRBJ2-7|TRBV2|few|TRBD2
TGTGCCAGCAGTGAAGTGACTAGCGTCTACGAGCAGTACTTC
CASSEVTSVYEQYF
>TRBJ1-1|TRBV6-5|NA|TRBD1
TGTGCCAGCAGTTACACAGGGGGCGGGGGCACTGAAGCTTTCTTT
CASSYTGGGGTEAFF
>TRBJ2-7|TRBV27|NA|NA
TGTGCCAGCAGTTTATCAAGGGGCCCCTACGAGCAGTACTTC
CASSLSRGPYEQYF
>TRBJ2-2|TRBV12-3/TRBV12-4|NA|NA
TGTGCCAGCACCCAATTGAACACCGGGGAGCTGTTTTTT
CASTQLNTGELFF
>TRBJ2-5|TRBV7-2|once|TRBD1
TGTGCCAGCAGCTTTGGGGACAGGGGATCCCAAGAGACCCAGTACTTC
CASSFGDRGSQETQYF
>TRBJ2-3|TRBV19|NA|TRBD2
TGTGCCAGTAGTTCGCGACTAGCGGGAGGGCCCTATACGCAGTATTTT
CASSSRLAGGPYTQYF
>TRBJ1-1|TRBV2|NA|NA
TGTGCCAGCTCACGGTTCACAGGTGAAGCTTTCTTT
CASSRFTGEAFF
>TRBJ1-2|TRBV7-2|NA|NA
TGTGCCAGCAGCTTAGCGCAGGGAAACTATGGCTACACCTTC
CASSLAQGNYGYTF
>TRBJ1-6|TRBV2|NA|NA
TGTGCCAGCAGTTCCATAGGGGGGGCTCGTTCATCACCCCTCCACTTT
CASSSIGGARSSPLHF
>TRBJ1-2|TRBV30|NA|NA
TGTGCCTGGACCGCACCCGTGTCTCCGGCTAACTATGGCTACACCTTC
CAWTAPVSPANYGYTF
>TRBJ1-2|TRBV10-3|few|NA
TGTGCCATCAGTGCCCACACGGGCTATGGCTACACCTTC
CAISAHTGYGYTF
>TRBJ2-5|TRBV27|NA|TRBD2
TGTGCCAGCAGTCTCCGACGGACTAGCGGGAGACTAAGGGAGACCCAGTACTTC
CASSLRRTSGRLRETQYF
>TRBJ1-4|TRBV2|NA|NA
TGTGCCAGCAGTGTAATAGGCAGGGAGGGAAAACTGTTTTTT
CASSVIGREGKLFF
>TRBJ1-3|TRBV7-9|NA|NA
TGTGCCAGCAGTGGGGGGGCCTCCCGCTCGGTGAACACCATATATTTT
CASSGGASRSVNTIYF
>TRBJ1-3|TRBV2|once|NA
TGTGCCAGCACCACCTCTGGGACATCGTGGGGAAACACCATATATTTT
CASTTSGTSWGNTIYF
>TRBJ2-1|TRBV19|few|TRBD2
TGTGCCAGTAACCCGGTGGGGGGGGGCTCCTACAATGAGCAGTTCTTC
CASNPVGGGSYNEQFF
>TRBJ2-3|TRBV27|NA|TRBD2
TGTGCCAGCAGTATCTGGACTAGCGGGGGGGCAGATACGCAGTATTTT
CASSIWTSGGADTQYF
>TRBJ2-6|TRBV30|NA|NA
TGTGCCTGGAGTCCCCGGCCCAGGGTAAACTCTGGGGCCAACGTCCTGACTTTC
CAWSPRPRVNSGANVLTF
>TRBJ1-4|TRBV5-4|NA|NA
TGTGCCAGCAGCCGCTCGGGGGGCGAAGGGGAAAAACTGTTTTTT
CASSRSGGEGEKLFF
>TRBJ1-2|TRBV5-1|NA|TRBD1
TGCGCCAGCAGCTTGGCGGGGGACAGGGACGGCTACACCTTC
CASSLAGDRDGYTF
>TRBJ1-5|TRBV20-1|NA|NA
TGCTCCTGTGCAGGCGGGCAGCCCCAGCATTTT
CSCAGGQPQHF
>TRBJ1-5|TRBV11-2|NA|NA
TGTGCCAGCAGCTTAGACCCCCTATATCAGCCCCAGCATTTT
CASSLDPLYQPQHF
>TRBJ2-6|TRBV6-5|NA|TRBD1
TGTGCCAGCAGTTACTCACAGGGGACCGGGGCCAACGTCCTGACTTTC
CASSYSQGTGANVLTF
>TRBJ1-2|TRBV28|NA|TRBD1
TGTGCCAGCAGTCCCCCGACAGGGGCCTATGGCTACACCTTC
CASSPPTGAYGYTF
>TRBJ1-1|TRBV2|NA|NA
TGTGCCAGCAGCATGACGCGGGCTGAGGGTAGAGCTTTCTTT
CASSMTRAEGRAFF
>TRBJ1-1|TRBV2|NA|NA
TGTGCCAGCGCTCAGGGGCTGAACACTGAAGCTTTCTTT
CASAQGLNTEAFF
>TRBJ2-1|TRBV6-5|NA|TRBD1
TGTGCCAGCAGTTACTCAGAGGGGGCCTCGAACAATGAGCAGTTCTTC
CASSYSEGASNNEQFF
>TRBJ1-2|TRBV28|NA|TRBD1
TGTGCCAGCAGTTTGTCCACAGGGGTTGGCTACACCTTC
CASSLSTGVGYTF
>TRBJ1-6|TRBV10-3|NA|NA
TGTGCCATCAGTGGACGGGGTAATTCACCCCTCCACTTT
CAISGRGNSPLHF
>TRBJ1-2|TRBV28|NA|NA
TGTGCCAGCAGTTTAGGGCTTGGCTACACCTTT
CASSLGLGYTF
>TRBJ1-2|TRBV7-2|NA|TRBD1
TGTGCCAGCAGCCTTCTAACAGGGGGAACTAATGGCTACACCTTC
CASSLLTGGTNGYTF
>TRBJ1-4|TRBV6-5|NA|NA
TGTGCCAGCAGGGAGGGCGGAAAACTGTTTTTT
CASREGGKLFF
>TRBJ2-3|TRBV4-1|NA|NA
TGCGCCAGCAGCCAAGATCAGGGACATCAGAGCACAGATACGCAGTATTTT
CASSQDQGHQSTDTQYF
>TRBJ1-1|TRBV6-1|NA|NA
TGTGCCAGCAGTGAACAGGCTGGTGGAGCTTTCTTT
CASSEQAGGAFF
>TRBJ2-7|TRBV5-5|NA|TRBD1
TGTGCCAGCGGGGTCCGACAGGGCCCCTACGAGCAGTACTTC
CASGVRQGPYEQYF
>TRBJ1-1|TRBV28|NA|NA
TGTGCCAGCACCCGTCGGGGGAACACTGAAGCTTTCTTT
CASTRRGNTEAFF
>TRBJ1-2|TRBV6-5|NA|NA
TGTGCCAGCACCCGGACAGCGGTTAACTATGGCTACACCTTC
CASTRTAVNYGYTF
>TRBJ1-1|TRBV24-1|NA|NA
TGTGCCACCAGTGCCTTCGGGGGCACTGAAGCTTTCTTT
CATSAFGGTEAFF
>TRBJ1-1|TRBV18|NA|TRBD1
TGTGCCAGCTCACAAAGACAGGGGGAGAGCACTGAAGCTTTCTTT
CASSQRQGESTEAFF